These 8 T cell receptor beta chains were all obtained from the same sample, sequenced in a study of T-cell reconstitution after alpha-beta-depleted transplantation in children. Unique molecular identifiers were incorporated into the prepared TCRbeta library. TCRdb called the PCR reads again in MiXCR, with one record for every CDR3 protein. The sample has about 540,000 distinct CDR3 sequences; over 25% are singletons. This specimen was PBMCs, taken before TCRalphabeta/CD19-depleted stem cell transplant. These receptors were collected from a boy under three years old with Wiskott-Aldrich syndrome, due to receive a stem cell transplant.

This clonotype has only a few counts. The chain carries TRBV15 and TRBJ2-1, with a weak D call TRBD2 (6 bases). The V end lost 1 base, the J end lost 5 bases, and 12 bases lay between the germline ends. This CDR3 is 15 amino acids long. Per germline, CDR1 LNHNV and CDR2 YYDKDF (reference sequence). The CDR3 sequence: CATSRGYSGDNEQFF. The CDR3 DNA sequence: TGTGCCACCAGCAGAGGTTATAGCGGAGACAATGAGCAGTTCTTC. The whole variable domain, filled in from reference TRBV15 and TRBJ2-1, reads DAMVIQNPRYQVTQFGKPVTLSCSQTLNHNVMYWYQQKSSQAPKLLFHYYDKDFNNEADTPDNFQSRRPNTSFCFLDIRSPGLGDTAMYLCATSRGYSGDNEQFFGPGTRLTVL.

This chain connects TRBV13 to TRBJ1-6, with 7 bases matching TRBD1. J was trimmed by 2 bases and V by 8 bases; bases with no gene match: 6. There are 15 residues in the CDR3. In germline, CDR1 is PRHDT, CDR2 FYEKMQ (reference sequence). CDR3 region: CASRRQGTYNSPLHF. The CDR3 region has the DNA TGTGCCAGCCGACGACAGGGAACCTATAATTCACCCCTCCACTTT.

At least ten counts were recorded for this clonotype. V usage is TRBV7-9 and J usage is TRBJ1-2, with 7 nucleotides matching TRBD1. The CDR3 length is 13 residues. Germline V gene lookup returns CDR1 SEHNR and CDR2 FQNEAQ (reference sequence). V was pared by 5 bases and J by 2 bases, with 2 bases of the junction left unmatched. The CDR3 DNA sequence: TGTGCCAGCAGCCCGGGACAGAACTATGGCTACACCTTC. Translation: CASSPGQNYGYTF.

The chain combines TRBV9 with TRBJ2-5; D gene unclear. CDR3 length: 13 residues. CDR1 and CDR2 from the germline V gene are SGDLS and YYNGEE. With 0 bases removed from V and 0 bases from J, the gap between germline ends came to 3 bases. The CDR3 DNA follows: TGTGCCAGCAGCGTAGCTCACCAAGAGACCCAGTACTTC. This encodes CASSVAHQETQYF.

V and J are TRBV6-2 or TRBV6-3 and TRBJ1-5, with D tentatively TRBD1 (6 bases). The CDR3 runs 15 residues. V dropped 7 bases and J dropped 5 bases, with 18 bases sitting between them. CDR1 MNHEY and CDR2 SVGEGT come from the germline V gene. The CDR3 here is CASTKEARGYQPQHF. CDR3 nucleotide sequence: TGTGCCAGCACCAAGGAGGCCAGGGGTTATCAGCCCCAGCATTTT.

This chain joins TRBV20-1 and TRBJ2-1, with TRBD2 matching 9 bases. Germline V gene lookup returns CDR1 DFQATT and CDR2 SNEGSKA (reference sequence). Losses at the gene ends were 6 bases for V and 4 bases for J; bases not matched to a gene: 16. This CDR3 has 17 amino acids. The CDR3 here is CSARGSGGLILYNEQFF. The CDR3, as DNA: TGCAGTGCGAGGGGTAGCGGGGGCCTAATCCTTTACAATGAGCAGTTCTTC.

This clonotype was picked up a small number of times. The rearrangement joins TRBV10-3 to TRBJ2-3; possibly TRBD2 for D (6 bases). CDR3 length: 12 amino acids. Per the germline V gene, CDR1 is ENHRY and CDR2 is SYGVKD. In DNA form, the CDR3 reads TGTGCTGGGAGGCCAGGCACAGATACGCAGTATTTT. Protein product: CAGRPGTDTQYF.

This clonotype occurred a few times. The CDR3 region is CASSPWAVTDTQYF. The CDR3 region has the DNA TGTGCCAGCAGCCCCTGGGCTGTTACAGATACGCAGTATTTT. This chain joins TRBV27 and TRBJ2-3; D is uncertain. The length of the CDR3 is 14 residues. Germline CDR1 and CDR2: MNHEY and SMNVEV (reference sequence). Trimming cost V 6 bases and J 3 bases, with 13 bases left between them.